What follows is one T cell receptor (beta chain) and its context. This entry comes from a study of shared clonotypes between healthy human individuals. On the study more broadly: Aged 18 to 49, the donors were two women and a few men. Each donor's CD8 memory used one plate, CD8 naive two, each CD4 subset three.

Germline V gene lookup returns CDR1 SNHLY and CDR2 FYNNEI. This CDR3 has 14 amino acids. Trimming cost V 9 bases and J 2 bases, with 13 bases left between them. Running of the assay took place at deep level. Sequencing was performed with immunoSEQ multiplex PCR; in TCRdb, only in-frame clones are kept and a portion is missing. The top ten hold under 0.65% of the sample, which has approximately 1.1 million clones, around 82% seen once. The receptor comes from a man aged 18 to 29 in good health. Some clones in this sample may be carry-over from other donors' samples. The chain combines TRBV2 with TRBJ2-2; D might be TRBD1 (5 bases). Input material: memory CD4+ T cells from PBMCs. The sample's subset: CD45RA-negative fraction. CDR3 sequence (DNA): TGTGCCAGTACACAGGCCCCTAACACCGGGGAGCTGTTTTTT. Amino acid sequence: CASTQAPNTGELFF.